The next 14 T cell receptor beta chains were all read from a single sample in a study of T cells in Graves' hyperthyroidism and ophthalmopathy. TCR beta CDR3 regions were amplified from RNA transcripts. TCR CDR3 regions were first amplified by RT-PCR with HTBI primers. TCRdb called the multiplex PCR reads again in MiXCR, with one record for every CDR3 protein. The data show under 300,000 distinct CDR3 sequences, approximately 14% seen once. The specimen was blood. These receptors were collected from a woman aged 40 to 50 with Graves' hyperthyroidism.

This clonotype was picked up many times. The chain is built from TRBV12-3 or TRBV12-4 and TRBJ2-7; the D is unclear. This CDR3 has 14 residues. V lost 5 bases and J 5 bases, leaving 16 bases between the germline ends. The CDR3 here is CASSHRGPPNEQYF. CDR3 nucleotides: TGTGCCAGCAGTCACCGTGGACCTCCCAACGAGCAGTACTTC.

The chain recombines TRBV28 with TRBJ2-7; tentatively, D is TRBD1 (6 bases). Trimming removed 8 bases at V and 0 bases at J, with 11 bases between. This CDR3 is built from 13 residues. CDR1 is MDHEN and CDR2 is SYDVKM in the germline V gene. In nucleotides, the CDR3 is TGTGCCAGCTTTGGGGGCGGCTCCTACGAGCAGTACTTC. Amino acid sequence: CASFGGGSYEQYF.

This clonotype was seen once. Written as DNA, the CDR3 is TGTGCCAGCAGCTTACTAGGGTCGAGCGAGCAGTACTTC. Its translation is CASSLLGSSEQYF. The chain carries TRBV7-8 and TRBJ2-7; unclear D gene. Trimming shortened V by 2 bases and J by 6 bases, and 11 bases separated the two germline ends. Germline values: CDR1 SGHVS, CDR2 FQNEAQ. The CDR3 totals 13 residues.

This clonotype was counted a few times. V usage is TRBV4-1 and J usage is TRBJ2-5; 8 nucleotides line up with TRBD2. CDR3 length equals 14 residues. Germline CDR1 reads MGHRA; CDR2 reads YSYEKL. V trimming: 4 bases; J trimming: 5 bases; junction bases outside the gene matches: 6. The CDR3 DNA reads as TGCGCCAGCAGCCGCGGGGGGACGGGGGAGACCCAGTACTTC. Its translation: CASSRGGTGETQYF.

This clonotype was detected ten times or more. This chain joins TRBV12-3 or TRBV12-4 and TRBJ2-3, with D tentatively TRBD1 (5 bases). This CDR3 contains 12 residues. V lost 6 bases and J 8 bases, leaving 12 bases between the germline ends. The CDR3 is CASSYLRGTQYF. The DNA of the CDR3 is TGTGCCAGCAGCTACCTAAGGGGTACGCAGTATTTT.

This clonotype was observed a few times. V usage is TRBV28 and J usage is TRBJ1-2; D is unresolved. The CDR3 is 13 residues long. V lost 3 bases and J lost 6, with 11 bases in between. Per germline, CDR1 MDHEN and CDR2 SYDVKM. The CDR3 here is CASSFPGTHGYTF. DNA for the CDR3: TGTGCCAGCAGTTTTCCAGGAACCCATGGCTACACCTTC.

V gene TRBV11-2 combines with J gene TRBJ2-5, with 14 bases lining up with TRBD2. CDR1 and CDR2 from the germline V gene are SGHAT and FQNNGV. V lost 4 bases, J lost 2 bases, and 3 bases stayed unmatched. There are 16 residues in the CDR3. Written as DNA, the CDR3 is TGTGCCAGCAGCTCTGGGACTAGCGGGGGACAAGAGACCCAGTACTTC. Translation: CASSSGTSGGQETQYF.

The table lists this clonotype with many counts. The CDR3, as DNA: TGTGCCAGCAGTACCCGGACAGCTTTGAACACTGAAGCTTTCTTT. Protein sequence: CASSTRTALNTEAFF. The gene calls are TRBV6-1 and TRBJ1-1, with D tentatively TRBD1 (6 bases). The V gene's germline CDR1 is MNHNS and CDR2 SASEGT. The CDR3 has 15 residues. Trimming took 5 bases from V and 0 from J, leaving 13 bases between them.

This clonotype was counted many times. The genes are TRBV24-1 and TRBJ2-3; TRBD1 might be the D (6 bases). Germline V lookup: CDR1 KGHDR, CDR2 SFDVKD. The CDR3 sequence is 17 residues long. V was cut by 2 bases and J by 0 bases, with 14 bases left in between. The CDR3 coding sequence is TGTGCCACCAGTGATTCTACAGGGTCCCCCAGCACAGATACGCAGTATTTT. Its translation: CATSDSTGSPSTDTQYF.

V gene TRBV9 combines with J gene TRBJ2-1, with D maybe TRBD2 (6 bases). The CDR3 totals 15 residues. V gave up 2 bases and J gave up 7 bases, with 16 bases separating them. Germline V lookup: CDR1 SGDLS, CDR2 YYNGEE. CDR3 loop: CASSVHGSQLNEQFF. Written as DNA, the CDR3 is TGTGCCAGCAGCGTCCACGGGAGTCAACTTAATGAGCAGTTCTTC.

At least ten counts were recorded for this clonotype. CDR3 DNA sequence: TGTGCCAGCAGCTTAAGGGGGCGGGTAGCGGGGTACAATGAGCAGTTCTTC. This encodes CASSLRGRVAGYNEQFF. V gene TRBV7-9 combines with J gene TRBJ2-1; D possibly corresponds to TRBD2 (8 bases). CDR3 size: 17 residues. V dropped 2 bases and J dropped 4 bases, with 18 bases sitting between them. Germline V gene lookup returns CDR1 SEHNR and CDR2 FQNEAQ (reference sequence).

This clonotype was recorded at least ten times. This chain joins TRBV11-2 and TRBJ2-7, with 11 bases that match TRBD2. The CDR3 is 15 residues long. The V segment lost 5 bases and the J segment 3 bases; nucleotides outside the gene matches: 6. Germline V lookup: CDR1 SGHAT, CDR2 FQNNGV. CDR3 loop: CASSRSGTSGYEQYF. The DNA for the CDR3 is TGTGCCAGCAGCCGGTCCGGGACTAGCGGCTACGAGCAGTACTTC.

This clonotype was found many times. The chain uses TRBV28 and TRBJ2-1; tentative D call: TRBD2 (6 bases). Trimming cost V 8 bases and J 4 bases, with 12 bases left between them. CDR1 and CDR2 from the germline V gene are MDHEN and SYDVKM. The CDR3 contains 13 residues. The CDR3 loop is CASFTGGYNEQFF. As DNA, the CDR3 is TGTGCCAGCTTTACCGGGGGTTACAATGAGCAGTTCTTC.

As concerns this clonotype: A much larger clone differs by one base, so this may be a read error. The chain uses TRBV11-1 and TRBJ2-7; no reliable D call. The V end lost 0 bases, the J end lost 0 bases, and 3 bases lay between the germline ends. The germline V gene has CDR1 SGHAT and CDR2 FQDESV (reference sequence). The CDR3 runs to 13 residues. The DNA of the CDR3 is TGTGCCAGCAGCTTAGCGCCCTCCTACGAGCAGTACTTC. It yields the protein CASSLAPSYEQYF.